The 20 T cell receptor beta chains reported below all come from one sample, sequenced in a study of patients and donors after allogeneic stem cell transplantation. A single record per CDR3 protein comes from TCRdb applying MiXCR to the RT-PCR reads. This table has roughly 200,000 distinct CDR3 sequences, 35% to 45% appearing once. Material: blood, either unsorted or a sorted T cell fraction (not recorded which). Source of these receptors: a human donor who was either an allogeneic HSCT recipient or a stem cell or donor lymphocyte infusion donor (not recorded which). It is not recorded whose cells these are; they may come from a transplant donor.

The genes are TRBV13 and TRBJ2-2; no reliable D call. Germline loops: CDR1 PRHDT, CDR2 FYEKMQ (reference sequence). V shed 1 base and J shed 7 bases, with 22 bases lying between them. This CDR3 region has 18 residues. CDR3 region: CASSLVSRVLVGGGELFF. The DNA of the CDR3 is TGTGCCAGCAGCTTAGTCTCACGAGTCCTCGTCGGTGGCGGGGAGCTGTTTTTT. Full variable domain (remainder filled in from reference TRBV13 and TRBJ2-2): AAGVIQSPRHLIKEKRETATLKCYPIPRHDTVYWYQQGPGQDPQFLISFYEKMQSDKGSIPDRFSAQQFSDYHSELNMSSLELGDSALYFCASSLVSRVLVGGGELFFGEGSRLTVL.

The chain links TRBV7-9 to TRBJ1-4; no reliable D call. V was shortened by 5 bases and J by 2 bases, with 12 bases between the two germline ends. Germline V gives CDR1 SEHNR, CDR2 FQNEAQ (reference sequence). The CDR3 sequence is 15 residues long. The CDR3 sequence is CASSRSGGTNEKLFF. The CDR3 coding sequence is TGTGCCAGCAGCCGTTCAGGAGGGACTAATGAAAAACTGTTTTTT.

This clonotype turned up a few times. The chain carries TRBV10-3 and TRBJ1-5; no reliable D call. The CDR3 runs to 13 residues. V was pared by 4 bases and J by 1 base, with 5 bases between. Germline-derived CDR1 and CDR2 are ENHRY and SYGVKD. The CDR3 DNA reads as TGTGCCATCAGTGTAACCAGCAATCAGCCCCAGCATTTT. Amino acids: CAISVTSNQPQHF.

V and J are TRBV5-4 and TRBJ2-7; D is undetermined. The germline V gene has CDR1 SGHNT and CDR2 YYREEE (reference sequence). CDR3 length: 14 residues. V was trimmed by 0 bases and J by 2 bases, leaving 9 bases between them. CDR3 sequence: CASSLGVQAYEQYF. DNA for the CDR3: TGTGCCAGCAGCTTGGGGGTCCAGGCCTACGAGCAGTACTTC.

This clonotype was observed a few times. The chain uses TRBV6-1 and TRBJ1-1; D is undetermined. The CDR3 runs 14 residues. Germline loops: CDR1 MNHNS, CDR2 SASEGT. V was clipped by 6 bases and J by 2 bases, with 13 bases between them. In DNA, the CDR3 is TGTGCCAGCAGGGGGTACTTTCCCAACACTGAAGCTTTCTTT. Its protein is CASRGYFPNTEAFF.

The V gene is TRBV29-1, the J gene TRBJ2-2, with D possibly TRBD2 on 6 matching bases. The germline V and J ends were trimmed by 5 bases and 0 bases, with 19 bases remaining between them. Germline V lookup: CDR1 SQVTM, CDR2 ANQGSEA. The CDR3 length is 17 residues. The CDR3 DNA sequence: TGCAGCGTTTACGCGCCTTGGACTACTTCGAACACCGGGGAGCTGTTTTTT. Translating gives CSVYAPWTTSNTGELFF.

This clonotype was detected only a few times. CDR3 DNA: TGTGCCAGCTCACCATCGATAGCGAAGTATGCTAACTATGGCTACACCTTC. Translated: CASSPSIAKYANYGYTF. The genes are TRBV18 and TRBJ1-2; unclear D gene. Germline V CDR1 and CDR2: KGHSH, LQKENI. The CDR3 length is 17 residues. Deletions cut 2 bases from V and 0 bases from J, with 16 bases between.

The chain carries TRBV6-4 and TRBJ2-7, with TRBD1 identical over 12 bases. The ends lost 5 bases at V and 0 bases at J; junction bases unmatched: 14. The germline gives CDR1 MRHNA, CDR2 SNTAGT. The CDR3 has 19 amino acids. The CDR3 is CASSSNGGQGALNSYEQYF. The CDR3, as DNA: TGTGCCAGCAGTAGTAACGGGGGACAGGGGGCTTTAAACTCCTACGAGCAGTACTTC.

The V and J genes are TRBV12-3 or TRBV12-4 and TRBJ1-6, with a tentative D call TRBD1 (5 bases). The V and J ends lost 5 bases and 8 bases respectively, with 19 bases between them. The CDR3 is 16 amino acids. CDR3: CASSPLGRGGDSPLHF. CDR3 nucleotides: TGTGCCAGCAGTCCCCTCGGGAGGGGCGGCGATTCACCCCTCCACTTT.

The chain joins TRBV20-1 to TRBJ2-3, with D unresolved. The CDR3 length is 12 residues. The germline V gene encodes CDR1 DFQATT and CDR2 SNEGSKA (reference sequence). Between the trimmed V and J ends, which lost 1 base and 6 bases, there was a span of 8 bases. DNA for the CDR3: TGCAGTGCTAGAGGAAAATCGGATACGCAGTATTTT. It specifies CSARGKSDTQYF.

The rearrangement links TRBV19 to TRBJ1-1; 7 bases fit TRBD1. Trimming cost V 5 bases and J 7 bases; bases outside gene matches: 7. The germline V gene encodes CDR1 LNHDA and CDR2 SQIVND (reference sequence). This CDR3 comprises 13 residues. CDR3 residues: CASSLGTAREAFF. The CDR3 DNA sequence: TGTGCCAGTAGTCTAGGGACAGCCCGTGAAGCTTTCTTT.

CDR3 in amino acids: CASSPRGAEAFF. In DNA, the CDR3 is TGTGCCAGCAGCCCGCGCGGGGCTGAAGCTTTCTTT. The rearrangement uses TRBV12-3 or TRBV12-4 and TRBJ1-1; no clear D gene. CDR3 size: 12 residues. Trimming stripped 6 bases from V and 6 bases from J, with 11 bases between.

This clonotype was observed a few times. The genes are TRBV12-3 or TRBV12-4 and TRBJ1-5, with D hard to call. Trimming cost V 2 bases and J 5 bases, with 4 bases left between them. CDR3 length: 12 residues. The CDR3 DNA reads TGTGCCAGCAGTTTAAATGATCAGCCCCAGCATTTT. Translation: CASSLNDQPQHF.

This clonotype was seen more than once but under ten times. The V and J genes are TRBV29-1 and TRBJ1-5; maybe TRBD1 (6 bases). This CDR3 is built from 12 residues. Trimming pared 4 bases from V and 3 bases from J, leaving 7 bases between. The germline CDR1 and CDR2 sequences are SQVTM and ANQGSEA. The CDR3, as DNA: TGCAGCGTTGGACAGGTCAATCAGCCCCAGCATTTT. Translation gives CSVGQVNQPQHF. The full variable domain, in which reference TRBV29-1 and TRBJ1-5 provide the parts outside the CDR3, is SAVISQKPSRDICQRGTSLTIQCQVDSQVTMMFWYRQQPGQSLTLIATANQGSEATYESGFVIDKFPISRPNLTFSTLTVSNMSPEDSSIYLCSVGQVNQPQHFGDGTRLSIL.

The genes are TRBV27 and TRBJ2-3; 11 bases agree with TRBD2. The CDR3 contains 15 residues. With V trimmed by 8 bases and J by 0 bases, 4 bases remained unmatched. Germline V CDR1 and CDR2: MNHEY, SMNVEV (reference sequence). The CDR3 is CASWTSGYSTDTQYF. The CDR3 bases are TGTGCCAGCTGGACTAGCGGGTACAGCACAGATACGCAGTATTTT.

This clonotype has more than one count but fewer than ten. The CDR3 coding sequence is TGTGCCAGCAGTGTTGGGACTAGCTTAGAGACCCAGTACTTC. Its translation: CASSVGTSLETQYF. This rearrangement joins TRBV2 to TRBJ2-5; 9 bases fit TRBD2. Per the germline V gene, CDR1 is SNHLY and CDR2 is FYNNEI. V shed 4 bases, J shed 4 bases, and the junction held 4 bases outside the gene matches. CDR3 size: 14 residues. The full variable domain, in which reference TRBV2 and TRBJ2-5 provide the parts outside the CDR3, is EPEVTQTPSHQVTQMGQEVILRCVPISNHLYFYWYRQILGQKVEFLVSFYNNEISEKSEIFDDQFSVERPDGSNFTLKIRSTKLEDSAMYFCASSVGTSLETQYFGPGTRLLVL.

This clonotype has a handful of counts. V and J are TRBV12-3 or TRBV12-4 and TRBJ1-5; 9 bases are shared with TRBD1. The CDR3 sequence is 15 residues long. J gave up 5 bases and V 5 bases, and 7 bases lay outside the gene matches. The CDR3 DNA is TGTGCCAGCAGTACTCAGACAGGGGGGTATCAGCCCCAGCATTTT. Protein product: CASSTQTGGYQPQHF.

For the CDR3, the DNA is TGTGCCAGCAGTCCGGGGGGGCCTCGGGATGAGCAGTTCTTC. Amino acid sequence: CASSPGGPRDEQFF. The chain has TRBV27 and TRBJ2-1, with TRBD2 matching over 8 bases. Trimming removed 5 bases from V and 8 bases from J; junction bases left unmatched: 8. The length of the CDR3 is 14 residues. Germline assignment: CDR1 MNHEY and CDR2 SMNVEV (reference sequence).

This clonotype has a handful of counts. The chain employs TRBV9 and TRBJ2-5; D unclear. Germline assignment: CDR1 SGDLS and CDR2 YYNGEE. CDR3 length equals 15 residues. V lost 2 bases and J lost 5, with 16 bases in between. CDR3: CASSVDGRLGETQYF. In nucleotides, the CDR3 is TGTGCCAGCAGCGTTGATGGCCGTCTAGGGGAGACCCAGTACTTC.

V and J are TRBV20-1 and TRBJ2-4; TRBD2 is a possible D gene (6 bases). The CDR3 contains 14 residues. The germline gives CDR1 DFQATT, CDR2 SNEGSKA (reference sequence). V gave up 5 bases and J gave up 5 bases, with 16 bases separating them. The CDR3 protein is CSAFRGGIQNIQYF. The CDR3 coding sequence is TGCAGTGCTTTCCGGGGAGGTATTCAAAACATTCAGTACTTC.